This passage covers 23 T cell receptor beta chains from one sample sequenced in a study of T cell repertoires in cytomegalovirus infection. TCRdb recomputed calls from the reads with MiXCR, one row per CDR3 protein. The sample shows hundreds of thousands of distinct CDR3 sequences, roughly 26% of them seen only once. The specimen was CD8+ T cells from PBMCs. These receptors were collected from a human donor in good health (CMV status not recorded). Some clones in this sample may be carry-over from other donors' samples.

This clonotype was observed a single time. The chain is built from TRBV7-3 and TRBJ2-5; a weak D match, TRBD2 (5 bases). V gave up 5 bases and J gave up 5 bases, with 18 bases separating them. The CDR3 extends over 15 amino acids. CDR1 is SGHTA, CDR2 FQGTGA, per germline. Here the CDR3 reads CASSRRWEPLETQYF. The CDR3 coding sequence is TGTGCCAGCAGCCGACGATGGGAGCCGTTGGAGACCCAGTACTTC.

The table lists this clonotype with many counts. The chain combines TRBV7-9 with TRBJ1-2, with D hard to call. V was cut by 1 base and J by 1 base, with 4 bases left in between. CDR1 is SEHNR and CDR2 is FQNEAQ in the germline V gene (reference sequence). The CDR3 contains 13 residues. The CDR3 bases are TGTGCCAGCAGCTTAGAACTTAACTATGGCTACACCTTC. Protein product: CASSLELNYGYTF. Together with reference TRBV7-9 and TRBJ1-2, the CDR3 gives the full variable domain: DTGVSQNPRHKITKRGQNVTFRCDPISEHNRLYWYRQTLGQGPEFLTYFQNEAQLEKSRLLSDRFSAERPKGSFSTLEIQRTEQGDSAMYLCASSLELNYGYTFGSGTRLTVV.

This clonotype was picked up many times. The chain's CDR3 is CASSLGGGVANQPQHF. The CDR3 DNA sequence: TGTGCCAGCAGCTTGGGCGGGGGCGTTGCCAATCAGCCCCAGCATTTT. The chain couples TRBV5-4 to TRBJ1-5; possibly TRBD1 for D (6 bases). V lost 0 bases, J lost 3 bases, and 13 bases lay in between. This CDR3 has 16 residues. Germline CDR1 and CDR2: SGHNT and YYREEE (reference sequence). Looking up the rest from reference TRBV5-4 and TRBJ1-5 gives the full variable domain: ETGVTQSPTHLIKTRGQQVTLRCSSQSGHNTVSWYQQALGQGPQFIFQYYREEENGRGNFPPRFSGLQFPNYSSELNVNALELDDSALYLCASSLGGGVANQPQHFGDGTRLSIL.

This clonotype was seen a single time. One end of the junction is discordant with germline, which a read error may explain. This chain links TRBV7-4 with TRBJ1-5, with D maybe TRBD1 (5 bases). This CDR3 comprises 14 residues. The germline CDR1 and CDR2 sequences are SGHVT and SQSDAQ. CDR3 in amino acids: CASSLGGLNQSQHF. DNA for the CDR3: TGTGCCAGCAGCTTAGGGGGCCTAAATCAGTCCCAGCATTTT.

A remark on this clonotype: A read error may be the cause here, since a much bigger clone is one base away. V and J are TRBV7-2 and TRBJ1-1; 12 bases agree with TRBD1. CDR1 is SGHTA, CDR2 FQGNSA, per germline. The CDR3 sequence is 17 residues long. The junction had 13 bases not matched to a gene; V was cut back by 2 bases and J by 9 bases. CDR3 nucleotide sequence: TGTGCCAGCAGCTTAAGGGGGGTGTGTGGGACAGGGGGCAAAGCTTTCTTT. Translation gives CASSLRGVCGTGGKAFF.

This clonotype was seen only a few times. V gene TRBV12-3 or TRBV12-4 combines with J gene TRBJ1-5; no clear D. This CDR3 has 13 residues. Trimming removed 5 bases from V and 9 bases from J, with 14 bases in between. The CDR3 is CASSPTPLPPQHF. Written as DNA, the CDR3 is TGTGCCAGCAGTCCTACCCCCTTACCGCCCCAGCATTTT.

In its sample, this clonotype was seen many times. This chain links TRBV7-2 with TRBJ2-1, with 7 nucleotides matching TRBD1. The length of the CDR3 is 14 residues. The junction had 2 bases not matched to a gene; V was cut back by 1 base and J by 5 bases. The germline CDR1 and CDR2 sequences are SGHTA and FQGNSA. The CDR3 reads CASSLEGTDNEQFF. CDR3 bases: TGTGCCAGCAGCTTAGAGGGGACAGACAATGAGCAGTTCTTC. Based on the CDR3 plus reference TRBV7-2 and TRBJ2-1, the full variable domain is GAGVSQSPSNKVTEKGKDVELRCDPISGHTALYWYRQSLGQGLEFLIYFQGNSAPDKSGLPSDRFSAERTGGSVSTLTIQRTQQEDSAVYLCASSLEGTDNEQFFGPGTRLTVL.

This clonotype has at least ten counts. The chain recombines TRBV28 with TRBJ1-3; 9 nucleotides line up with TRBD1. The germline V gene has CDR1 MDHEN and CDR2 SYDVKM. The CDR3 is made up of 15 amino acids. Unmatched junction bases numbered 7, after V lost 6 bases and J lost 4 bases. The CDR3 DNA reads TGTGCCAGCAGGAAGGACAGGGGAGAAGGAAACACCATATATTTT. The encoded protein is CASRKDRGEGNTIYF. Based on the CDR3 plus reference TRBV28 and TRBJ1-3, the full variable domain is DVKVTQSSRYLVKRTGEKVFLECVQDMDHENMFWYRQDPGLGLRLIYFSYDVKMKEKGDIPEGYSVSREKKERFSLILESASTNQTSMYLCASRKDRGEGNTIYFGEGSWLTVV.

This clonotype has just a few counts. This chain connects TRBV29-1 to TRBJ1-2; tentative D call: TRBD1 (5 bases). V shed 3 bases and J shed 3 bases, with 8 bases lying between them. The length of the CDR3 is 12 residues. The germline V gene has CDR1 SQVTM and CDR2 ANQGSEA. CDR3 nucleotides: TGCAGCGTTGATCAGGGTTACTATGGCTACACCTTC. It is translated as CSVDQGYYGYTF.

This clonotype was counted a few times. The rearrangement uses TRBV28 and TRBJ1-5, with a tentative D call TRBD1 (5 bases). The germline CDR1 and CDR2 sequences are MDHEN and SYDVKM. The V end was cut by 6 bases, the J end by 2 bases, with 14 bases between. CDR3 size: 15 residues. The CDR3 bases are TGTGCCAGCAGCCCTCAGGGTTGGCGCAATCAGCCCCAGCATTTT. It yields the protein CASSPQGWRNQPQHF.

This clonotype has a handful of counts. This chain joins TRBV12-3 or TRBV12-4 and TRBJ2-7; D possibly corresponds to TRBD1 (6 bases). Between the trimmed V and J ends, which lost 4 bases and 3 bases, there was a span of 19 bases. This CDR3 is 16 amino acids long. The CDR3 protein is CASSSFRQVTLYEQYF. As DNA, the CDR3 is TGTGCCAGCAGTTCCTTTAGACAGGTGACCCTCTACGAGCAGTACTTC.

The gene calls are TRBV19 and TRBJ1-5, with 7 bases identical to TRBD1. The germline gives CDR1 LNHDA, CDR2 SQIVND (reference sequence). J was trimmed by 4 bases and V by 5 bases; bases with no gene match: 8. This CDR3 contains 15 residues. The CDR3 sequence: CASSFDRVRNQPQHF. The CDR3 bases are TGTGCCAGTAGTTTTGACAGGGTAAGAAATCAGCCCCAGCATTTT.

The chain has TRBV14 and TRBJ2-3, with 13 bases lining up with TRBD2. Germline CDR1 SGHDN, CDR2 FVKESK. The CDR3 totals 17 residues. J lost 6 bases, V lost 0 bases, and 6 bases had no gene match. The CDR3 sequence: CASSQEWGTSGDDTQYF. CDR3 sequence (DNA): TGTGCCAGCAGCCAAGAATGGGGGACTAGCGGGGATGATACGCAGTATTTT.

This clonotype was counted between two and nine times. The chain has TRBV4-1 and TRBJ2-2; D call uncertain. Trimming pared 5 bases from V and 0 bases from J, leaving 7 bases between. The germline gives CDR1 MGHRA, CDR2 YSYEKL. This CDR3 has 14 residues. The CDR3: CASSWRTNTGELFF. The CDR3, as DNA: TGCGCCAGCAGCTGGCGGACGAACACCGGGGAGCTGTTTTTT.

This clonotype was detected many times. The CDR3 DNA reads TGTGCCAGCAGCTTCGGGACAGGGGGCTACGAGCAGTACGTC. Protein product: CASSFGTGGYEQYV. The rearrangement uses TRBV7-9 and TRBJ2-7, with TRBD1 identical over 11 bases. Germline CDR1 and CDR2: SEHNR and FQNEAQ (reference sequence). The CDR3 loop spans 14 amino acids. V was pared by 3 bases and J by 3 bases, with 1 base of the junction left unmatched.

There are many counts of this clonotype. The gene calls are TRBV7-9 and TRBJ2-1; D is ambiguous. This CDR3 is built from 12 residues. Germline CDR1 is SEHNR and CDR2 is FQNEAQ (reference sequence). The germline V and J ends were trimmed by 4 bases and 6 bases, with 7 bases remaining between them. The CDR3 is CASSSSTNEQFF. As DNA, the CDR3 is TGTGCCAGCAGCTCTAGTACCAATGAGCAGTTCTTC.

V and J are TRBV7-9 and TRBJ2-5, with TRBD2 matching 9 bases. Unmatched junction bases numbered 1, after V lost 1 base and J lost 4 bases. The CDR3 consists of 14 residues. Germline V gene lookup returns CDR1 SEHNR and CDR2 FQNEAQ (reference sequence). Here the CDR3 reads CASSLGGLAETQYF. CDR3 DNA: TGTGCCAGCAGCTTAGGGGGACTAGCAGAGACCCAGTACTTC.

This clonotype has more than one count but fewer than ten. The V gene is TRBV6-2 or TRBV6-3, the J gene TRBJ2-1; D is perhaps TRBD1 (6 bases). Germline V CDR1 and CDR2: MNHEY, SVGEGT. Trimming stripped 5 bases from V and 3 bases from J, with 14 bases between. The CDR3 has 15 residues. The CDR3 coding sequence is TGTGCCAGCAGTGATGTACAGGGCCGCTACAATGAGCAGTTCTTC. It is translated as CASSDVQGRYNEQFF.

This clonotype was detected only a few times. The chain carries TRBV7-6 and TRBJ2-1, with a tentative D call TRBD1 (6 bases). V was shortened by 7 bases and J by 5 bases, with 12 bases between the two germline ends. The germline CDR1 and CDR2 sequences are SGHVS and FNYEAQ. The CDR3 runs to 13 residues. This CDR3 reads CASTWGPNNEQFF. The CDR3 DNA reads as TGTGCCAGCACCTGGGGGCCGAACAATGAGCAGTTCTTC.

This chain links TRBV20-1 with TRBJ2-5; D not resolved. The CDR3 length is 15 residues. With 5 bases removed from V and 1 base from J, the gap between germline ends came to 17 bases. Germline V lookup: CDR1 DFQATT, CDR2 SNEGSKA (reference sequence). The CDR3 region has the DNA TGCAGTGCTTTTAACCCGCCAGGCGTCCAAGAGACCCAGTACTTC. Translating it yields CSAFNPPGVQETQYF.

The J gene is TRBJ1-3, the V gene TRBV7-9; 8 bases match TRBD1. CDR3 length equals 16 residues. Germline loops: CDR1 SEHNR, CDR2 FQNEAQ (reference sequence). With 5 bases clipped from V and 0 bases from J, the junction kept 6 bases outside the gene matches. The CDR3: CASSTGQGFSGNTIYF. CDR3 nucleotides: TGTGCCAGCAGCACCGGACAGGGTTTCTCTGGAAACACCATATATTTT.

The gene calls are TRBV4-3 and TRBJ1-1; the D is unclear. Germline lookup yields CDR1 LGHNA and CDR2 YSLEER. CDR3 length: 14 amino acids. V was clipped by 1 base and J by 5 bases, with 11 bases between them. The CDR3 DNA reads as TGCGCCAGCAGCCAAGGAGGGAGCTGGACTGAAGCTTTCTTT. Translated, it gives CASSQGGSWTEAFF.

Many counts were recorded for this clonotype. V usage is TRBV6-1 and J usage is TRBJ2-1, with TRBD1 matching over 9 bases. The V gene end was trimmed by 2 bases and the J gene end by 1 base; junction bases not matched to a gene: 3. This CDR3 spans 16 amino acids. Germline CDR1 is MNHNS and CDR2 is SASEGT. CDR3: CASSEPGTGSYNEQFF. As DNA, the CDR3 is TGTGCCAGCAGTGAACCCGGGACAGGGTCCTACAATGAGCAGTTCTTC.